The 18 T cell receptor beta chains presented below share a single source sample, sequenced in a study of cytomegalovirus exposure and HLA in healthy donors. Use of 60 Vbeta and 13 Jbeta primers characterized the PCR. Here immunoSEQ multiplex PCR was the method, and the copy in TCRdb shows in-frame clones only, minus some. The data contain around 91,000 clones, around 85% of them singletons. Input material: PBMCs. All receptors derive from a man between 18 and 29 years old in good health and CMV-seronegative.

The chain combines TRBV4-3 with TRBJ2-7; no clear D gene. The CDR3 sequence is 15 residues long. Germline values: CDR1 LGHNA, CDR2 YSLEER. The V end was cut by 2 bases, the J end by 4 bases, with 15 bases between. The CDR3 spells CASSQTLVQTYEQYF. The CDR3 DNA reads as TGCGCCAGCAGCCAAACTCTGGTACAGACGTACGAGCAGTACTTC.

In nucleotides, the CDR3 is TGTGCCAGCTCCCTGGACACGAGGACCTTCTACGAGCAGTACTTC. Encoded protein: CASSLDTRTFYEQYF. This chain connects TRBV18 to TRBJ2-7; D might be TRBD1 (5 bases). Germline CDR1 KGHSH, CDR2 LQKENI. The CDR3 runs 15 residues. Trimming shortened V by 6 bases and J by 3 bases, and 18 bases separated the two germline ends.

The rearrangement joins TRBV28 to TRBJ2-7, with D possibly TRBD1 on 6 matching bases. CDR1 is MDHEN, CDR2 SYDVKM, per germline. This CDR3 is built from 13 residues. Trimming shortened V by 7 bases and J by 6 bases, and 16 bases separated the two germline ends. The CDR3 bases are TGTGCCAGCACGTTGGGGACATTCGGCGAGCAGTACTTC. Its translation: CASTLGTFGEQYF.

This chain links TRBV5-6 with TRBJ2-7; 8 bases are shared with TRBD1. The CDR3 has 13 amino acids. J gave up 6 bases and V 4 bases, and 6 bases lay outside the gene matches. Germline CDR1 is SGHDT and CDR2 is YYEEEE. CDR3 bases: TGTGCCAGCAGCATCGGACAGGGACGCGAGCAGTACTTC. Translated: CASSIGQGREQYF.

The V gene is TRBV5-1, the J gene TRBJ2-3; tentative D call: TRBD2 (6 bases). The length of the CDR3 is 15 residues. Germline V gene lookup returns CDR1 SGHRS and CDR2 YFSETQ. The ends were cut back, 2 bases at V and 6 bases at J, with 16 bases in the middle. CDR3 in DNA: TGCGCCAGCAGCTTTCCCCTCGGGGGAGCGGATACGCAGTATTTT. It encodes CASSFPLGGADTQYF.

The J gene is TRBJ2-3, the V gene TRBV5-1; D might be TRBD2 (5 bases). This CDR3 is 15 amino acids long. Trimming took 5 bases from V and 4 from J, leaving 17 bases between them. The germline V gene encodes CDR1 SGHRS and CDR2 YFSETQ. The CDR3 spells CASRDRAGLADTQYF. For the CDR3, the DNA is TGCGCCAGCAGGGATCGCGCGGGTCTGGCAGATACGCAGTATTTT.

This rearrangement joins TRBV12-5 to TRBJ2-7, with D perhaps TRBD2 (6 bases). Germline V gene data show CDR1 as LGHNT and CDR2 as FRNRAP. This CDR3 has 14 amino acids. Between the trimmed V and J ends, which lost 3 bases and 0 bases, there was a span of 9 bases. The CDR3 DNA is TGTGCTAGTGGTTTAGCGGAGGGCTCCTACGAGCAGTACTTC. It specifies CASGLAEGSYEQYF.

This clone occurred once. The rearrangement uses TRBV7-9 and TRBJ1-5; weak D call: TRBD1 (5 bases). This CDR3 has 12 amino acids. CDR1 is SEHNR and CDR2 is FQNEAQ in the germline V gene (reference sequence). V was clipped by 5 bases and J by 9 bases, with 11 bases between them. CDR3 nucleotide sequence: TGTGCCAGCAGCACCCTGGGGGGGCCCCAGCATTTT. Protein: CASSTLGGPQHF.

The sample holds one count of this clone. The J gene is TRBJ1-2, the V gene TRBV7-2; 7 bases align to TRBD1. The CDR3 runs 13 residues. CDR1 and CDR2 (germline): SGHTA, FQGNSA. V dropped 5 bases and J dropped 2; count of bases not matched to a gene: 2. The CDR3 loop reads CASSQDRNYGYTF. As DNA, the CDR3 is TGTGCCAGCAGCCAGGACAGGAACTATGGCTACACCTTC. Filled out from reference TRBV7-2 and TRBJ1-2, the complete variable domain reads GAGVSQSPSNKVTEKGKDVELRCDPISGHTALYWYRQSLGQGLEFLIYFQGNSAPDKSGLPSDRFSAERTGGSVSTLTIQRTQQEDSAVYLCASSQDRNYGYTFGSGTRLTVV.

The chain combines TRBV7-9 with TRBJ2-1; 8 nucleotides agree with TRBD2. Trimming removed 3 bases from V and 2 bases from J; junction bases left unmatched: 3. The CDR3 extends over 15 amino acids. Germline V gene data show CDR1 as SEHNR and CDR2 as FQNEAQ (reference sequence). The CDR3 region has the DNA TGTGCCAGCAGCTTGGGGACTAGACCCTACAATGAGCAGTTCTTC. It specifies CASSLGTRPYNEQFF. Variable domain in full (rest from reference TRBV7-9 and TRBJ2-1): DTGVSQNPRHKITKRGQNVTFRCDPISEHNRLYWYRQTLGQGPEFLTYFQNEAQLEKSRLLSDRFSAERPKGSFSTLEIQRTEQGDSAMYLCASSLGTRPYNEQFFGPGTRLTVL.

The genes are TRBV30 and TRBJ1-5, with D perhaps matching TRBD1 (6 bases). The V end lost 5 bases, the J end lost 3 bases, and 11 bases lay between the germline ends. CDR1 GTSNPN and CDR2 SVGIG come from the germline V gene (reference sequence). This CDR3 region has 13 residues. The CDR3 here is CAWADSNNQPQHF. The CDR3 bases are TGTGCCTGGGCGGACAGTAACAATCAGCCCCAGCATTTT.

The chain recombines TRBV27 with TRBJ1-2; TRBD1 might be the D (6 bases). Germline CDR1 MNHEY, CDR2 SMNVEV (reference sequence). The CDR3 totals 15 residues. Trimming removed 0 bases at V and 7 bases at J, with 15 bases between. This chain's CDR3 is CASSLSQSTGGGYTF. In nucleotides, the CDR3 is TGTGCCAGCAGTTTATCCCAATCGACAGGTGGTGGCTACACCTTC.

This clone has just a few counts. The CDR3 DNA sequence: TGTGCCTGGGTATTCGACAGGGGTGGTGGTGGCTACACCTTC. It yields the protein CAWVFDRGGGGYTF. The V gene is TRBV30, the J gene TRBJ1-2; 8 bases align to TRBD1. The germline CDR1 and CDR2 sequences are GTSNPN and SVGIG (reference sequence). The CDR3 spans 14 residues. The ends lost 5 bases at V and 7 bases at J; junction bases unmatched: 12.

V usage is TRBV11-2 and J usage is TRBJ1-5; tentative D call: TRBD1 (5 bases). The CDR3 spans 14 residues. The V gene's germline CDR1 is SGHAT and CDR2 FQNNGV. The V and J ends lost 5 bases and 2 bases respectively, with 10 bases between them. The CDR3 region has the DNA TGTGCCAGCAGCCGGGGCGGGGGCAATCAGCCCCAGCATTTT. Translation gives CASSRGGGNQPQHF.

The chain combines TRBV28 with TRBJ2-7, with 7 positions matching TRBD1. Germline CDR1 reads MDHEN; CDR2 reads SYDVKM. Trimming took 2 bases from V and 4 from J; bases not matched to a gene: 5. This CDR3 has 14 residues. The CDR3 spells CASSLRQGLYEQYF. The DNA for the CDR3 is TGTGCCAGCAGTTTACGACAGGGCTTATACGAGCAGTACTTC.

The CDR3 spells CASRLGLAGGGHEQFF. DNA of the CDR3: TGCGCCAGCAGATTAGGACTAGCGGGAGGGGGTCACGAGCAGTTCTTC. The chain has TRBV10-2 and TRBJ2-1; 15 nucleotides agree with TRBD2. Germline V gene data show CDR1 as WSHSY and CDR2 as SAAADI. The CDR3 runs to 16 residues. J gave up 10 bases and V 6 bases, and 10 bases lay outside the gene matches.

In DNA, the CDR3 is TGTGCCAGCAGCCGACAGGAGACTGAAGCTTTCTTT. Translating gives CASSRQETEAFF. This chain uses TRBV25-1 with TRBJ1-1; maybe TRBD1 (6 bases). Trimming left V 6 bases short and J 5 bases short, with 10 bases between. The CDR3 length is 12 residues. The germline gives CDR1 MGHDK, CDR2 SYGVNS.

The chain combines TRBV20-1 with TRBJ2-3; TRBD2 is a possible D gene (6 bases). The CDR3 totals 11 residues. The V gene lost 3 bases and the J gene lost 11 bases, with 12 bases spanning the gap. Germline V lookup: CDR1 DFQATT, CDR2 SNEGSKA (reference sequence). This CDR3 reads CSASPRREQYF. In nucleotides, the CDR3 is TGCAGTGCTAGCCCACGGCGGGAGCAGTATTTT.